This T cell receptor (beta chain) was observed in a study of CD8+CD57+ T cells in acquired aplastic anemia. Whole-study context: Quantities of DNA derived from sorted CD4+ and CD8+ cells averaged approximately 3 ug. Study results and caveats: Any difference that existed in CD8+ Simpson's diversity between patients and controls was not significant. The number of CD8+ CDR3 sequences shared by patients and controls was roughly 30.

TCR beta VDJ and CDR3 profiling used genomic DNA as template. TCRdb passed the reads through MiXCR, listing each CDR3 protein once. The sample includes about 40,000 distinct CDR3 sequences, roughly two thirds seen only once; the top ten take 59%. Patients chosen for sequencing had shown CD8+CD57+ cell expansion by flow cytometry. Therapy had not been given to patients before blood sampling. The germline V gene encodes CDR1 SGHTA and CDR2 FQGNSA. The V gene lost 7 bases and the J gene lost 4 bases, with 10 bases spanning the gap. The CDR3 length is 12 residues. Notes on this clonotype: Its antigen remains unknown.

The gene calls are TRBV7-2 and TRBJ2-5; D tentatively reads TRBD1 or TRBD2 (6 bases each). Sequencing was done on a sample of sorted CD4+, CD8+, or CD8+CD57+ T cells (not recorded which) from PBMCs. The receptor was isolated from a human donor with aplastic anemia. CDR3 protein: CASTRGRETQYF. The CDR3 region has the DNA TGTGCCAGCACCCGGGGGCGAGAGACCCAGTACTTC.